This is a list of T cell receptor beta chains from one sample in a study of T cell responses to AZD1222 COVID-19 vaccine. The protocol was immunoSEQ multiplex PCR, while the TCRdb copy is restricted to in-frame clones and leaves out a portion. The data show tens of thousands of clones, 80% to 90% seen once. The sample here was peripheral blood, taken 28 days after the second AZD1222 dose. These receptors all stem from an adult who received the AZD1222 COVID-19 vaccine. CDR3s include the opening cysteine and the closing phenylalanine or tryptophan. D genes are given only for firm matches. The listing skips clone size in some rows; elsewhere it reads once, few, many or a size class.

>NA|TRBV6-7|NA|15|TRBJ2-7
CASTKGLFYSYEQYF
TGTGCCAGCACCAAAGGACTTTTCTACTCCTACGAGCAGTACTTC
>few|TRBV27|TRBD1|15|TRBJ1-5
CASRLVGTGYQPQHF
TGTGCCAGCAGACTAGTAGGGACAGGGTATCAGCCCCAGCATTTT
>NA|TRBV15|TRBD1|14|TRBJ2-1
CATSLVTGGIEQFF
TGTGCCACCAGCTTGGTGACAGGGGGCATTGAGCAGTTCTTC
>NA|TRBV15|NA|13|TRBJ2-7
CATSRRFSYEQYF
TGTGCCACCAGCCGCAGGTTCTCCTACGAGCAGTACTTC
>NA|TRBV20-1|NA|11|TRBJ2-5
CSASSGETQYF
TGCAGTGCTAGCAGCGGAGAGACCCAGTACTTC
>NA|TRBV18|NA|14|TRBJ1-1
CASSPLGSSTEAFF
TGTGCCAGCTCACCATTGGGGAGCAGCACTGAAGCTTTCTTT
>NA|TRBV4-3|NA|17|TRBJ1-6
CASSQATGKVYNSPLHF
TGCGCCAGCAGCCAGGCGACAGGCAAAGTCTATAATTCACCCCTCCACTTT
>once|TRBV10-2|TRBD1|13|TRBJ1-1
CASRQGAGTEAFF
TGCGCCAGCAGGCAGGGGGCGGGCACTGAAGCTTTCTTT
>NA|TRBV7-3|NA|13|TRBJ1-1
CASSPGANTEAFF
TGTGCCAGCAGCCCTGGGGCCAACACTGAAGCTTTCTTT
>NA|TRBV6-1|NA|14|TRBJ2-5
CASSEGGDAETQYF
TGTGCCAGCAGTGAAGGAGGGGACGCAGAGACCCAGTACTTC
>NA|TRBV5-1|NA|12|TRBJ1-2
CASSLDRDGYTF
TGCGCCAGCAGCTTGGATCGGGATGGCTACACCTTC
>NA|TRBV5-1|NA|16|TRBJ2-3
CASSLGRTHSTDTQYF
TGCGCCAGCAGCTTAGGCAGAACCCATAGCACAGATACGCAGTATTTT
>NA|TRBV7-2|NA|15|TRBJ1-1
CARLEGGALNTEAFF
TGTGCTAGACTAGAGGGGGGGGCCCTGAACACTGAAGCTTTCTTT
>few|TRBV10-1|NA|17|TRBJ2-3
CASSESSPAEITDTQYF
TGCGCCAGCAGTGAGTCATCCCCAGCGGAGATCACAGATACGCAGTATTTT
>NA|TRBV27|TRBD1|14|TRBJ1-6
CASTRQGRGSPLHF
TGTGCCAGCACCAGACAGGGAAGAGGTTCACCCCTCCACTTT
>NA|TRBV18|TRBD1|13|TRBJ1-1
CASSPGQDTEAFF
TGTGCCAGCTCACCCGGACAGGACACTGAAGCTTTCTTT
>NA|TRBV7-9|NA|16|TRBJ2-7
CASSLGPDNHSYEQYF
TGTGCCAGCAGCTTAGGTCCGGATAACCACTCCTACGAGCAGTACTTC
>NA|TRBV7-8|NA|18|TRBJ1-4
CASTSAGAREATNEKLFF
TGTGCCAGCACCTCAGCCGGTGCCAGGGAAGCAACTAATGAAAAACTGTTTTTT
>NA|TRBV18|NA|14|TRBJ2-2
CASSEWQHTGELFF
TGTGCCAGCTCCGAGTGGCAGCACACCGGGGAGCTGTTTTTT
>once|TRBV19|NA|17|TRBJ2-3
CASSPFPGPNPTDTQYF
TGTGCCAGTAGCCCCTTCCCGGGGCCCAACCCCACAGATACGCAGTATTTT
>once|TRBV25-1|NA|14|TRBJ2-1
CASSAPQKYGEQFF
TGTGCCAGCAGTGCGCCCCAAAAATATGGTGAGCAGTTCTTC
>many|TRBV7-8|NA|12|TRBJ1-2
CASSSSNYGYTF
TGTGCCAGCAGCTCATCTAACTATGGCTACACCTTC
>NA|TRBV2|NA|12|TRBJ1-1
CASSSSEAEAFF
TGTGCCAGCAGTTCCTCGGAGGCTGAAGCTTTCTTT
>NA|TRBV29-1|TRBD1|13|TRBJ1-1
CSVEVAGGTEAFF
TGCAGCGTTGAAGTGGCAGGGGGCACTGAAGCTTTCTTT
>NA|TRBV7-2|TRBD1|14|TRBJ1-1
CASSSGQGRTEAFF
TGTGCCAGCAGCTCCGGACAGGGTCGGACTGAAGCTTTCTTT
>NA|TRBV6-4|NA|18|TRBJ2-6
CASSDEFGSSSGANVLTF
TGTGCCAGCAGTGACGAATTCGGCAGTAGCTCTGGGGCCAACGTCCTGACTTTC
>NA|TRBV13|TRBD1|13|TRBJ1-1
CAIQEYRGTEAFF
TGTGCCATCCAAGAATACAGGGGCACTGAAGCTTTCTTT
>NA|TRBV5-6|NA|13|TRBJ1-4
CASSLRPGEKLFF
TGTGCCAGCAGCTTACGCCCGGGGGAAAAACTGTTTTTT
>NA|TRBV3-1/TRBV3-2|NA|17|TRBJ2-6
CASSRQHSISGANVLTF
TGTGCCAGCAGCCGACAGCATTCTATCTCTGGGGCCAACGTCCTGACTTTC
>NA|TRBV18|NA|15|TRBJ1-1
CASSPLTESITEAFF
TGTGCCAGCTCACCTTTGACAGAATCCATCACTGAAGCTTTCTTT
>few|TRBV18|TRBD2|18|TRBJ2-7
CASSPSLRTSGSPYEQYF
TGTGCCAGCTCACCAAGCCTCCGGACTAGCGGGAGCCCCTACGAGCAGTACTTC
>NA|TRBV27|NA|14|TRBJ2-5
CASSSAWAQETQYF
TGTGCCAGCAGTTCTGCGTGGGCCCAAGAGACCCAGTACTTC
>NA|TRBV5-5|NA|15|TRBJ1-3
CASSPDGLSGNTIYF
TGTGCCAGCAGCCCGGACGGACTCTCTGGAAACACCATATATTTT
>NA|TRBV3-1/TRBV3-2|NA|14|TRBJ2-3
CASSLTTSTDTQYF
TGTGCCAGCAGCCTCACGACTAGCACAGATACGCAGTATTTT